One TCR beta chain is described in this entry. Antigen: not known. Trimming cost V 3 bases and J 3 bases, with 13 bases left between them. Germline-derived CDR1 and CDR2 are SGHTS and YDEGEE. This CDR3 has 14 amino acids. Patients were ineligible given autoimmune disease history or systemic immunosuppression. This record belongs to a study of OX40 agonist ivuxolimab in advanced cancers. Using immunoSEQ multiplex PCR, the repertoire was profiled, and TCRdb retains in-frame clones only, with some absent. The top ten clones hold around 0.32% of a sample with 77,000 or so clones, approximately 92% of them seen once. Study-level findings and limits: There were, on average, more expanded clones in CD8+ T cells than in CD4+. Among patients with partial responses at 0.1-3.0 mg/kg, clonal expansion was among the lowest. There were also nonresponders showing low normalized T-cell clonal expansion.

The chain employs TRBV5-8 and TRBJ2-7; possible D gene TRBD1, 6 bases. The TCR was taken from an adult with an advanced solid tumor such as melanoma, head and neck, liver or kidney cancer. The starting material was CD4+ or CD8+ T cells sorted from blood, obtained in a trial of the OX40 agonist ivuxolimab. The CDR3 region has the DNA TGTGCCAGCAGCTCCTCAACAGGGTTCTACGAGCAGTACTTC. This sequence encodes CASSSSTGFYEQYF.